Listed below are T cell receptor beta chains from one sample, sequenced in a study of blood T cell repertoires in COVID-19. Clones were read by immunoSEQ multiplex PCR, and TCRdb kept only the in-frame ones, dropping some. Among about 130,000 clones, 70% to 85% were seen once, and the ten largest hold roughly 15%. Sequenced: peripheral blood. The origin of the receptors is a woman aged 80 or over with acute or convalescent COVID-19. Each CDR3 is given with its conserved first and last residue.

CDR3aa: CASSWGLAGGSGANVLTF; j_gene: TRBJ2-6; v_gene: TRBV11-2
CDR3aa: CASSAAGGNGYTF; j_gene: TRBJ1-2; v_gene: TRBV7-9
CDR3aa: CASTGLAEYNEQFF; j_gene: TRBJ2-1; v_gene: TRBV19
CDR3aa: CASSPDNNYGYTF; j_gene: TRBJ1-2; v_gene: TRBV18
CDR3aa: CASSQDPITSGTRITQSYEQYF; j_gene: TRBJ2-7; v_gene: TRBV4-3
CDR3aa: CASSDAWTGGRTEAFF; j_gene: TRBJ1-1; v_gene: TRBV10-2
CDR3aa: CAITHQVGTEAFF; j_gene: TRBJ1-1; v_gene: TRBV10-3
CDR3aa: CASSPQTGNHEQYF; j_gene: TRBJ2-7; v_gene: TRBV11-2
CDR3aa: CASSYGGRSGAKNIQYF; j_gene: TRBJ2-4; v_gene: TRBV6-2/TRBV6-3
CDR3aa: CAISVGGGAYGYTF; j_gene: TRBJ1-2; v_gene: TRBV10-3
CDR3aa: CASSDSGTVHQGGYNEQFF; j_gene: TRBJ2-1; v_gene: TRBV10-1
CDR3aa: CASSLGAVGGRNGYTF; j_gene: TRBJ1-2; v_gene: TRBV5-6
CDR3aa: CAWVWGGGTEAFF; j_gene: TRBJ1-1; v_gene: TRBV30
CDR3aa: CASRTEGQPNQPQHF; j_gene: TRBJ1-5; v_gene: TRBV2
CDR3aa: CASSDGTATNEKLFF; j_gene: TRBJ1-4; v_gene: TRBV4-3
CDR3aa: CASSLRVGGGLTDTQYF; j_gene: TRBJ2-3; v_gene: TRBV11-2
CDR3aa: CASSPPYGQGLNTEAFF; j_gene: TRBJ1-1; v_gene: TRBV18
CDR3aa: CSASLASGRTGELFF; j_gene: TRBJ2-2; v_gene: TRBV20-1
CDR3aa: CASSSGPSGNTIYF; j_gene: TRBJ1-3; v_gene: TRBV7-2
CDR3aa: CASSPRQQGQPQHF; j_gene: TRBJ1-5; v_gene: TRBV19
CDR3aa: CASSYWQSSYNSPLHF; j_gene: TRBJ1-6; v_gene: TRBV6-5
CDR3aa: CASSEEHQQYF; j_gene: TRBJ2-7; v_gene: TRBV18
CDR3aa: CASSIPSTDTQYF; j_gene: TRBJ2-3; v_gene: TRBV19
CDR3aa: CASSQRGLAIGEQYF; j_gene: TRBJ2-7; v_gene: TRBV3-1/TRBV3-2
CDR3aa: CASSWGPGGGGGLNTEAFF; j_gene: TRBJ1-1; v_gene: TRBV5-1
CDR3aa: CAWSTSLNTEAFF; j_gene: TRBJ1-1; v_gene: TRBV30
CDR3aa: CASSQGRTSGLYQETQYF; j_gene: TRBJ2-5; v_gene: TRBV3-1/TRBV3-2
CDR3aa: CASSLDRGDLYGYTF; j_gene: TRBJ1-2; v_gene: TRBV5-1
CDR3aa: CALKRQGASGNTIYF; j_gene: TRBJ1-3; v_gene: TRBV11-2
CDR3aa: CASSRDRGYNSPLHF; j_gene: TRBJ1-6; v_gene: TRBV7-6
CDR3aa: CASGLIFWRTANNSGNTIYF; j_gene: TRBJ1-3; v_gene: TRBV12-5
CDR3aa: CASSILGQTDYEQYF; j_gene: TRBJ2-7; v_gene: TRBV19
CDR3aa: CASSTTGGLYEQYF; j_gene: TRBJ2-7; v_gene: TRBV19
CDR3aa: CASTFYQGQDYTF; j_gene: TRBJ1-2; v_gene: TRBV7-2
CDR3aa: CASSIDLLSGSHTPEAFF; j_gene: TRBJ1-1; v_gene: TRBV19
CDR3aa: CASSLDVGGNTEAFF; j_gene: TRBJ1-1; v_gene: TRBV5-1
CDR3aa: CASSQGNARGLRGYTF; j_gene: TRBJ1-2; v_gene: TRBV4-1
CDR3aa: CASSPTTSGSSYEQYF; j_gene: TRBJ2-7; v_gene: TRBV27
CDR3aa: CASSSRASTEAFF; j_gene: TRBJ1-1; v_gene: TRBV27
CDR3aa: CASSSITNEKLFF; j_gene: TRBJ1-4; v_gene: TRBV7-2
CDR3aa: CASSFPRTGVSSGANVLTF; j_gene: TRBJ2-6; v_gene: TRBV19
CDR3aa: CASSLQGALLSGEQYF; j_gene: TRBJ2-7; v_gene: TRBV5-1
CDR3aa: CASSRRPGLAGGNNNEQFF; j_gene: TRBJ2-1; v_gene: TRBV5-1
CDR3aa: CASSYLGQGENQPQHF; j_gene: TRBJ1-5; v_gene: TRBV6-2/TRBV6-3
CDR3aa: CASSFQARLFF; j_gene: TRBJ1-4; v_gene: TRBV12-3/TRBV12-4
CDR3aa: CARSLGRTGSSYNEQFF; j_gene: TRBJ2-1; v_gene: TRBV5-3
CDR3aa: CASSLRQGSGNTIYF; j_gene: TRBJ1-3; v_gene: TRBV27
CDR3aa: CASSLDRGKAEAFF; j_gene: TRBJ1-1; v_gene: TRBV7-2
CDR3aa: CASSEGGYKNEQYF; j_gene: TRBJ2-7; v_gene: TRBV2
CDR3aa: CASSPGGTATYEQYF; j_gene: TRBJ2-7; v_gene: TRBV5-1
CDR3aa: CASTLGTGVRGNQPQHF; j_gene: TRBJ1-5; v_gene: TRBV19
CDR3aa: CASLKGAGANVLTF; j_gene: TRBJ2-6; v_gene: TRBV5-4